This T cell receptor (beta chain) was retrieved from a study of Siglec-9 on CD8 T cells in melanoma. Assay: immunoSEQ multiplex PCR; the TCRdb copy retains only in-frame clones and omits some. The data show 29,000 or so clones, around three quarters seen once. Overall study results and limits: Siglec-9 reportedly marks and regulates an effector memory CD8+ T-cell subset apparently accumulating in melanoma tumors.

As regards this clone: Its specificity is unknown.

Looked up from germline, CDR1 is SGHNT and CDR2 is YENEEA. CDR3 length: 15 amino acids. V shed 3 bases, J shed 2 bases, and the junction held 4 bases outside the gene matches. J is TRBJ2-7 and V is TRBV11-3; 10 bases align to TRBD1. Sequencing was performed on Siglec-9- CD8+ T cells sorted from blood. This clonotype originated in a human donor in good health. The CDR3 sequence is CASSLGQGIPYEQYF. The CDR3 coding sequence is TGTGCCAGCAGCTTGGGACAGGGGATTCCCTACGAGCAGTACTTC. The whole variable domain, filled in from reference TRBV11-3 and TRBJ2-7, reads EAGVVQSPRYKIIEKKQPVAFWCNPISGHNTLYWYLQNLGQGPELLIRYENEEAVDDSQLPKDRFSAERLKGVDSTLKIQPAELGDSAVYLCASSLGQGIPYEQYFGPGTRLTVT.